Following are 21 T cell receptor beta chains from one sample sequenced in a study of blood T cells in healthy people across ages. Combining a sample-barcoded 5' primer with a J-beta primer mix, a second PCR ran for roughly 7 to 12 cycles. TCRdb independently ran MiXCR on the 5' RACE reads; one entry per CDR3 protein. The sample contains over 300,000 distinct CDR3 sequences, 52% of which appear only once. The sequenced sample was blood. The receptors stem from a man aged 55-75 years in good health.

This clonotype was detected many times. The V gene is TRBV12-3 or TRBV12-4, the J gene TRBJ2-7; TRBD1 aligns across 8 bases. V gave up 5 bases and J gave up 7 bases; unmatched junction bases: 19. This CDR3 region has 17 residues. The CDR3 region is CASSPARLEARGLEQYF. The CDR3 DNA follows: TGTGCCAGCAGTCCCGCACGACTTGAGGCCAGGGGGCTTGAGCAGTACTTC.

This clonotype was observed a few times. The germline gene is not matched at one end of the junction; a read error may be the cause. CDR3 sequence (DNA): TGCAGTGCGAGAGAGGCGGGACGAGGGTACGAGCAGTACTTC. It is translated as CSAREAGRGYEQYF. The chain employs TRBV20-1 and TRBJ2-7, with D possibly being TRBD2 (6 bases). This CDR3 has 14 amino acids. Germline lookup yields CDR1 DFQATT and CDR2 SNEGSKA (reference sequence).

In the case of this clonotype: A much larger clone differs by one base, so this may be a read error. The J gene is TRBJ2-3, the V gene TRBV6-6; no reliable D call. The CDR3 length is 13 residues. CDR1 is MNHNY and CDR2 is SVGAGI in the germline V gene (reference sequence). The V gene lost 5 bases and the J gene lost 6 bases, with 12 bases spanning the gap. DNA for the CDR3: TGTGCCAGCAGTCCACAACCTAAGGATACGCAGTATTTT. It encodes CASSPQPKDTQYF.

The rearrangement links TRBV24-1 to TRBJ2-3; either TRBD1 or TRBD2 may supply D (5 bases each). The V and J ends lost 10 bases and 5 bases respectively, with 15 bases between them. The germline CDR1 and CDR2 sequences are KGHDR and SFDVKD. The CDR3 consists of 13 residues. The CDR3 bases are TGTGCCACGTGTGACAGCAGCGGAGATACGCAGTATTTT. This codes for CATCDSSGDTQYF.

V is TRBV30 and J is TRBJ2-1; TRBD1 is a possible D gene (6 bases). V was pared by 0 bases and J by 12 bases, with 21 bases between. Looked up from germline, CDR1 is GTSNPN and CDR2 is SVGIG (reference sequence). The length of the CDR3 is 15 residues. CDR3 in amino acids: CAWSVPGHGFTGQFF. As DNA, the CDR3 is TGTGCCTGGAGTGTCCCGGGACATGGATTCACTGGGCAGTTCTTC.

This clonotype was detected only once. The chain has TRBV4-3 and TRBJ2-1; a weak D match, TRBD2 (5 bases). The germline CDR1 and CDR2 sequences are LGHNA and YSLEER. This CDR3 spans 13 amino acids. V was clipped by 1 base and J by 12 bases, with 13 bases between them. The CDR3 nucleotides read TGCGCCAGCAGCCAAGTGGGGAGCGAATTGCAGTTCTTC. It codes for CASSQVGSELQFF.

The chain links TRBV2 to TRBJ1-2, with TRBD1 matching 8 bases. The germline V gene encodes CDR1 SNHLY and CDR2 FYNNEI. V lost 4 bases, J lost 1 base, and 5 bases stayed unmatched. The CDR3 consists of 15 residues. The CDR3 protein is CASSARQGFNYGYTF. CDR3 sequence (DNA): TGTGCCAGCAGTGCACGACAGGGGTTTAACTATGGCTACACCTTC.

The chain has TRBV27 and TRBJ2-3; possibly TRBD1 for D (5 bases). Germline lookup yields CDR1 MNHEY and CDR2 SMNVEV (reference sequence). This CDR3 region has 15 residues. V dropped 0 bases and J dropped 2 bases, with 9 bases sitting between them. The CDR3 nucleotides read TGTGCCAGCAGTTTATCGAAGGGGTACACAGATACGCAGTATTTT. As protein: CASSLSKGYTDTQYF.

This clonotype was seen once. A read error may produce the germline difference seen at one junction end. The chain has TRBV3-1 and TRBJ2-3, with D tentatively TRBD2 (5 bases). CDR1 LGHDT and CDR2 YNNKEL come from the germline V gene (reference sequence). The CDR3 is made up of 12 amino acids. CDR3 sequence (DNA): TGTGCCAGCAGCCTGCAGGAGGATACGCCGTATTTT. Residues: CASSLQEDTPYF.

This clonotype was observed many times. The chain employs TRBV29-1 and TRBJ2-4; the match to TRBD2 covers 12 bases. Germline loops: CDR1 SQVTM, CDR2 ANQGSEA. With 4 bases clipped from V and 1 base from J, the junction kept 8 bases outside the gene matches. This CDR3 spans 17 amino acids. CDR3 nucleotides: TGCAGCGTTGCGACTAGCGGGGGCCGCGGGGCCAAAAACATTCAGTACTTC. Translated: CSVATSGGRGAKNIQYF.

The chain is built from TRBV30 and TRBJ1-2, with D perhaps TRBD1 (5 bases). This CDR3 has 13 residues. The germline V gene has CDR1 GTSNPN and CDR2 SVGIG (reference sequence). Between the trimmed V and J ends, which lost 1 base and 4 bases, there was a span of 10 bases. CDR3 protein: CAWSGPGCYGYTF. Here the CDR3 DNA reads TGTGCCTGGAGTGGCCCAGGGTGCTATGGCTACACCTTC.

This clonotype turned up a few times. V gene TRBV20-1 combines with J gene TRBJ2-7; D possibly corresponds to TRBD2 (5 bases). Germline V gene lookup returns CDR1 DFQATT and CDR2 SNEGSKA (reference sequence). The CDR3 has 12 amino acids. The ends were cut back, 6 bases at V and 0 bases at J, with 9 bases in the middle. The CDR3 reads CSAPGSSYEQYF. The DNA for the CDR3 is TGCAGTGCCCCTGGGAGCTCCTACGAGCAGTACTTC.

The genes are TRBV7-2 and TRBJ2-1; no firm D call. Trimming pared 1 base from V and 0 bases from J, leaving 13 bases between. This CDR3 is built from 17 residues. Germline CDR1 is SGHTA and CDR2 is FQGNSA. CDR3 DNA: TGTGCCAGCAGCTTAGGCTCGGGTATGAGCTCCTACAATGAGCAGTTCTTC. It codes for CASSLGSGMSSYNEQFF.

This sequence joins TRBV29-1 and TRBJ2-7; TRBD2 agrees at 7 bases. Germline V CDR1 and CDR2: SQVTM, ANQGSEA. J gave up 3 bases and V 7 bases, and 6 bases lay outside the gene matches. CDR3 length: 12 residues. The CDR3 loop reads CSGEGSNYEQYF. DNA of the CDR3: TGCAGCGGGGAGGGTTCCAACTACGAGCAGTACTTC.

The chain is built from TRBV30 and TRBJ1-2; 8 nucleotides line up with TRBD1. J lost 8 bases, V lost 2 bases, and 13 bases had no gene match. The CDR3 consists of 15 residues. Germline V gene sequence: CDR1 GTSNPN, CDR2 SVGIG (reference sequence). The CDR3 protein is CAWSTGPDRGGGYTF. CDR3 DNA: TGTGCCTGGAGTACGGGCCCCGACAGGGGAGGAGGCTACACCTTC.

The table lists this clonotype with many counts. Here the CDR3 DNA reads TGTGCCAGCAGCCGTCCCGGGACAGGGGATAACGAGCAGTACTTC. The encoded protein is CASSRPGTGDNEQYF. The rearrangement joins TRBV6-5 to TRBJ2-7; 10 bases align to TRBD1. V was pared by 6 bases and J by 5 bases, with 10 bases of the junction left unmatched. Germline assignment: CDR1 MNHEY and CDR2 SVGAGI. The CDR3 extends over 15 amino acids.

This sequence joins TRBV5-5 and TRBJ1-1, with D perhaps matching TRBD1 (6 bases). CDR1 is SGHKS, CDR2 YYEKEE, per germline (reference sequence). The germline V and J ends were trimmed by 0 bases and 4 bases, with 13 bases remaining between them. The CDR3 is 15 residues long. DNA of the CDR3: TGTGCCAGCAGCTTGGTCGCTCAGGGGTTCACTGAAGCTTTCTTT. This translates into CASSLVAQGFTEAFF.

This clonotype showed up many times. V is TRBV7-2 and J is TRBJ2-3, with 12 bases fitting TRBD2. This CDR3 comprises 19 residues. The V and J ends lost 5 bases and 0 bases, in that order; junction bases with no gene match: 12. Per the germline V gene, CDR1 is SGHTA and CDR2 is FQGNSA. The CDR3 reads CASSPRTSGMESSTDTQYF. Written as DNA, the CDR3 is TGTGCCAGCAGCCCAAGGACTAGCGGGATGGAATCTAGCACAGATACGCAGTATTTT.

The gene calls are TRBV6-4 and TRBJ2-1; 11 bases line up with TRBD2. The CDR3 is 15 amino acids. The germline V gene has CDR1 MRHNA and CDR2 SNTAGT. Unmatched junction bases numbered 1, after V lost 0 bases and J lost 6 bases. CDR3 in DNA: TGTGCCAGCAGTGACTCTAGCGGGGGGGCCAATGAGCAGTTCTTC. It encodes CASSDSSGGANEQFF.

The J gene is TRBJ2-7, the V gene TRBV4-2; D is possibly TRBD1 (5 bases). This CDR3 comprises 18 residues. Per the germline V gene, CDR1 is LGHNA and CDR2 is YNFKEQ. The V gene lost 1 base and the J gene lost 0 bases, with 19 bases spanning the gap. The CDR3 DNA reads TGTGCCAGCAGCCAAGTTATTCCCTCAGGGTTGAGCTCCTACGAGCAGTACTTC. Translation: CASSQVIPSGLSSYEQYF.

The chain recombines TRBV27 with TRBJ2-5; 7 bases align to TRBD2. The CDR3 runs 16 residues. Trimming removed 7 bases from V and 3 bases from J; junction bases left unmatched: 14. Per germline, CDR1 MNHEY and CDR2 SMNVEV (reference sequence). The DNA of the CDR3 is TGTGCCAGCACCCCGGGGAGGGATTATCTAAAAGAGACCCAGTACTTC. It specifies CASTPGRDYLKETQYF.